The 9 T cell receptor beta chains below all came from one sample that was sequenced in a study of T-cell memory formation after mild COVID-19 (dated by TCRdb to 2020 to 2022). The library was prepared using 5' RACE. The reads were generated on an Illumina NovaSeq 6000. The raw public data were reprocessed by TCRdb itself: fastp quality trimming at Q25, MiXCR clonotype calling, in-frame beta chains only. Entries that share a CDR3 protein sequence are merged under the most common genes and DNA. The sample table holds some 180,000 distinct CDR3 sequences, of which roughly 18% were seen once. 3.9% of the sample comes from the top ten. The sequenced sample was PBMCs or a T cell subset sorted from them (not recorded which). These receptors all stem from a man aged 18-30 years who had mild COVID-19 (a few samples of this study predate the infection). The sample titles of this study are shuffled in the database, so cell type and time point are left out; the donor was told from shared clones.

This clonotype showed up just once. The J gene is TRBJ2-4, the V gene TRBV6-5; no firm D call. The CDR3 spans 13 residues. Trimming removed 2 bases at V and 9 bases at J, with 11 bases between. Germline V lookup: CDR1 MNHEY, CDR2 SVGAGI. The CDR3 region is CASSYGDSGIQYF. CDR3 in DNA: TGTGCCAGCAGTTACGGTGATAGTGGCATTCAGTACTTC.

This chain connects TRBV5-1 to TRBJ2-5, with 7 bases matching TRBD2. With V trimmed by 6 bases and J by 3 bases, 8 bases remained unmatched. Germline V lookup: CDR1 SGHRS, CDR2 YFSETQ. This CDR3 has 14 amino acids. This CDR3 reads CASTVGGFKETQYF. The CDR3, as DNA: TGCGCCAGCACGGTGGGGGGGTTTAAAGAGACCCAGTACTTC. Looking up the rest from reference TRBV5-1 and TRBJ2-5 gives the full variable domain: KAGVTQTPRYLIKTRGQQVTLSCSPISGHRSVSWYQQTPGQGLQFLFEYFSETQRNKGNFPGRFSGRQFSNSRSEMNVSTLELGDSALYLCASTVGGFKETQYFGPGTRLLVL.

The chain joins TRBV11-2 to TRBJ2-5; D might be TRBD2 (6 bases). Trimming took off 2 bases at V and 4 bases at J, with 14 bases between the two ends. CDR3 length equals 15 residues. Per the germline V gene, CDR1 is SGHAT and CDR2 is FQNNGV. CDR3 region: CASSLNSGRGETQYF. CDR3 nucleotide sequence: TGTGCCAGCAGCTTAAATTCGGGGCGGGGAGAGACCCAGTACTTC.

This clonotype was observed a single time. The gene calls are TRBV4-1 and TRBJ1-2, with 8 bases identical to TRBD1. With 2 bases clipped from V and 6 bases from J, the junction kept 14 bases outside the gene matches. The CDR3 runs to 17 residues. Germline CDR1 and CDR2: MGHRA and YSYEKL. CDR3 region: CASSQLRVTGGGNGYTF. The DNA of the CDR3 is TGCGCCAGCAGCCAACTCCGGGTCACAGGGGGTGGCAATGGCTACACCTTC.

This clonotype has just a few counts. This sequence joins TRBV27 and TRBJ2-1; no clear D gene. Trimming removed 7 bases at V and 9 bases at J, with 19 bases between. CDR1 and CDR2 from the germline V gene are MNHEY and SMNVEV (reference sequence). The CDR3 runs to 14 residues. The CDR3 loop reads CASILGQAKGEQFF. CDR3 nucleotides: TGTGCCAGCATACTTGGGCAGGCTAAGGGTGAGCAGTTCTTC.

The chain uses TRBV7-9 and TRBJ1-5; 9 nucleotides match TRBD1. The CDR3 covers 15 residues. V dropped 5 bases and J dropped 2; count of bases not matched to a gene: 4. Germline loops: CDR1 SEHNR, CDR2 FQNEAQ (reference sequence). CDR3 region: CASSATGGGNQPQHF. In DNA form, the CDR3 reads TGTGCCAGCAGCGCGACAGGGGGAGGCAATCAGCCCCAGCATTTT.

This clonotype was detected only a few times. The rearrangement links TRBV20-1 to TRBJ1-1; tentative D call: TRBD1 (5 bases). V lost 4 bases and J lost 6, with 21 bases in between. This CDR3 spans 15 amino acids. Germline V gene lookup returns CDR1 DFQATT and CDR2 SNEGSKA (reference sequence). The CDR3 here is CSATSPGKGRSEAFF. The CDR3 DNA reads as TGCAGTGCTACCTCTCCAGGGAAGGGACGGTCTGAAGCTTTCTTT.

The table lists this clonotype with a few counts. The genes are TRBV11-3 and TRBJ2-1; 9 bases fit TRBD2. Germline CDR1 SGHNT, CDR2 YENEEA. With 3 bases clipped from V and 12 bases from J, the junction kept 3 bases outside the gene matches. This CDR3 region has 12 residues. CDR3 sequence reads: CASSLVAGVQFF. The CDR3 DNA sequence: TGTGCCAGCAGCTTGGTAGCGGGGGTGCAGTTCTTC.

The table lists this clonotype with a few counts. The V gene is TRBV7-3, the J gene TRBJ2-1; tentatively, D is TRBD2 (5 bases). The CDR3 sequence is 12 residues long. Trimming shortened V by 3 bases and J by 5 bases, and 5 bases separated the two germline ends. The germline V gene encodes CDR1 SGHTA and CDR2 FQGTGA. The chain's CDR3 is CASSFGDNEQFF. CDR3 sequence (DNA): TGTGCCAGCAGCTTCGGGGACAATGAGCAGTTCTTC.